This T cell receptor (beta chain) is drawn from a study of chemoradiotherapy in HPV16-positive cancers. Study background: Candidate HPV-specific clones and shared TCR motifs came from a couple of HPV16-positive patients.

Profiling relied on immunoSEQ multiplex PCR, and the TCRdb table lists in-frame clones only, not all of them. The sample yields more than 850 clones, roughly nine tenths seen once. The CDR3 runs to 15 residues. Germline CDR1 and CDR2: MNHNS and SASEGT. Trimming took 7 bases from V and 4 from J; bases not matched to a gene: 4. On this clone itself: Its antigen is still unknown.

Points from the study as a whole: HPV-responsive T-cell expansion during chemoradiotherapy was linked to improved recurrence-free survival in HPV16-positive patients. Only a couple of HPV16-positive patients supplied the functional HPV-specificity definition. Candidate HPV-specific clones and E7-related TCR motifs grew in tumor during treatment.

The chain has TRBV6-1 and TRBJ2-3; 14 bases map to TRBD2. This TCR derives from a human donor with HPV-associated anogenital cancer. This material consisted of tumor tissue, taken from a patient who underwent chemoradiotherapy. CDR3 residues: CASIRTSGGPDTQYF. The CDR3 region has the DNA TGTGCCAGCATTCGGACTAGCGGGGGGCCAGATACGCAGTATTTT.